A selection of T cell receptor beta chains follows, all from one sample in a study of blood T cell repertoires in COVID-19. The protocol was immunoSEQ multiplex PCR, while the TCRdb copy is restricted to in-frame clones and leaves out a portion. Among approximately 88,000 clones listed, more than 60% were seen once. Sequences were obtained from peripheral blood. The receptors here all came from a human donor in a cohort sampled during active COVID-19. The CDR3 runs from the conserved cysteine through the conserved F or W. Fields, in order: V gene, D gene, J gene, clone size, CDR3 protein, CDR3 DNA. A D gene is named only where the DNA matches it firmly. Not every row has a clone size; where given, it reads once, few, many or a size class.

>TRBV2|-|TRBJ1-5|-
CASRKERSNQPQHF
TGTGCCAGCAGAAAGGAGCGAAGCAATCAGCCCCAGCATTTT
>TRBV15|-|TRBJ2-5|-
CATSRDPEETQYF
TGTGCCACCAGCAGAGATCCCGAAGAGACCCAGTACTTC
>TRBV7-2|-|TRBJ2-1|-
CASSLVRGTRYNEQFF
TGTGCCAGCAGCTTAGTCCGCGGGACTCGCTACAATGAGCAGTTCTTC
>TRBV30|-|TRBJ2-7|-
CAWSVIGGFMRGQYF
TGTGCCTGGAGTGTAATAGGCGGGTTCATGCGGGGGCAGTACTTC
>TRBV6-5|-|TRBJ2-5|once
CASSYPGKGTQYF
TGTGCCAGCAGTTACCCCGGGAAAGGGACCCAGTACTTC
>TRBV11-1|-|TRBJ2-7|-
CASSYVGRAIGEQYF
TGTGCCAGCAGCTACGTGGGCAGGGCTATCGGCGAGCAGTACTTC
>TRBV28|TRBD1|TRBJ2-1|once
CASGYRGSYNEQFF
TGTGCCAGCGGATACAGGGGTAGCTACAATGAGCAGTTCTTC
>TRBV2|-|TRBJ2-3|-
CASSETATGAQYF
TGTGCCAGCAGTGAAACGGCCACGGGAGCGCAGTATTTT
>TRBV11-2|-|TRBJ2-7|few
CASSFQATSYEQYF
TGTGCCAGCAGCTTTCAGGCTACCTCCTACGAGCAGTACTTC
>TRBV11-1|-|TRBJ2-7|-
CASSLAQAYEQYF
TGTGCCAGCAGCTTAGCGCAGGCATACGAGCAGTACTTC
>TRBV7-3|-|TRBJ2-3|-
CASSLAGGTLDTQYF
TGTGCCAGCAGCTTGGCAGGGGGGACTTTAGATACGCAGTATTTT